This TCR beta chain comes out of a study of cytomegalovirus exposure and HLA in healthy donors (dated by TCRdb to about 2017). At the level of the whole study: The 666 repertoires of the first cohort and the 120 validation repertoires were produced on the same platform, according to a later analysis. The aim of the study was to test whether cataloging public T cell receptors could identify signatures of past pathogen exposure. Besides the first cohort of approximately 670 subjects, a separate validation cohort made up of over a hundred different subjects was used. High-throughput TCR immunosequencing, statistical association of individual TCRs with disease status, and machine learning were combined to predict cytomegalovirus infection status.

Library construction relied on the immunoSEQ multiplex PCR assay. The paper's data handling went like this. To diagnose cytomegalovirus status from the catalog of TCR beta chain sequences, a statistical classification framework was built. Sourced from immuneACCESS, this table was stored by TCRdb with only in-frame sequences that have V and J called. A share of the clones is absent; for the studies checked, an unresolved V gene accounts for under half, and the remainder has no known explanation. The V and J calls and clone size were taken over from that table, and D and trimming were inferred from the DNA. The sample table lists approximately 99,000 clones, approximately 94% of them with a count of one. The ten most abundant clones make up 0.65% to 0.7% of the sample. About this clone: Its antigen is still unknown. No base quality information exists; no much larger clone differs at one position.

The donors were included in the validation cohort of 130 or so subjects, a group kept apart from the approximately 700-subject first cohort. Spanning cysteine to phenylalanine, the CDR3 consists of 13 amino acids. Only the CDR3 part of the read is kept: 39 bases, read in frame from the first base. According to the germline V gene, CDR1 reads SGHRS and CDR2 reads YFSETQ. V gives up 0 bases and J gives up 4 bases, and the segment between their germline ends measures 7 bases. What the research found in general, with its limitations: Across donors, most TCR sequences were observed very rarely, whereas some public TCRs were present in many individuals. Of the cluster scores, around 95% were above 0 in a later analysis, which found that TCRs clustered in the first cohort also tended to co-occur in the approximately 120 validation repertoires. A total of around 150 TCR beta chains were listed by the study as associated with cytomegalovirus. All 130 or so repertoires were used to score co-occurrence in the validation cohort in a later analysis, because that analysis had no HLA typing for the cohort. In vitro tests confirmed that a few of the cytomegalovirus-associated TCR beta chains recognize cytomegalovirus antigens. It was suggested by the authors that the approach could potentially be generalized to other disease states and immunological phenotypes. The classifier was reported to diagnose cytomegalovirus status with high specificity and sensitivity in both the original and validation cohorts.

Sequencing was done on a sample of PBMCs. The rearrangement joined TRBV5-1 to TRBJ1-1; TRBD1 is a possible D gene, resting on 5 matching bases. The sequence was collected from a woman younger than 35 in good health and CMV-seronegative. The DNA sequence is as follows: TGCGCCAGCAGCTTGGCCCAGGGCACTGAAGCTTTCTTT. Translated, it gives CASSLAQGTEAFF. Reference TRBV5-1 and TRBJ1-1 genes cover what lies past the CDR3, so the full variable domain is KAGVTQTPRYLIKTRGQQVTLSCSPISGHRSVSWYQQTPGQGLQFLFEYFSETQRNKGNFPGRFSGRQFSNSRSEMNVSTLELGDSALYLCASSLAQGTEAFFGQGTRLTVV.